Reported below is one T cell receptor beta chain. This entry belongs to a study of OX40 agonist ivuxolimab in advanced cancers. The germline V gene has CDR1 LNHDA and CDR2 SQIVND (reference sequence). The CDR3 runs 14 residues. V lost 6 bases and J lost 0, with 11 bases in between. TCRdb's table, derived via immunoSEQ multiplex PCR, lists solely in-frame clones and lacks some. This sample carries tens of thousands of clones, around 90% of them seen once, and the ten largest clones take 6.5% to 9%. The chain couples TRBV19 to TRBJ1-2; tentative D call: TRBD1 (5 bases). This sequence originates from an adult with an advanced solid tumor such as melanoma, head and neck, liver or kidney cancer. The sample here was CD4+ or CD8+ T cells sorted from blood, taken in a trial of the OX40 agonist ivuxolimab. The CDR3 reads CASSPGGSNYGYTF. CDR3 DNA sequence: TGTGCCAGTAGCCCCGGGGGGTCTAACTATGGCTACACCTTC.